A selection of T cell receptor beta chains follows, all from one sample in a study of blood T cell repertoires in COVID-19. Repertoires were generated with immunoSEQ multiplex PCR, while TCRdb's copy carries only in-frame clones and drops some. The sample contains about 180,000 clones, approximately 80% of which appear only once. The material sequenced was PBMCs or T cells enriched from blood (not recorded which). These receptors all stem from a man in his sixties who had been exposed to COVID-19. Each CDR3 is given with its conserved first and last residue. The D gene is left open where the match is weak. Size tells how often a clone was seen (once, few, many) or the class of an expanded clone, and some rows leave it out.

cdr3_length j_call v_call d_call clone_size cdr3_aa cdr3_nt
13 TRBJ1-2 TRBV9 . . CARASPSNYGYTF TGTGCCAGAGCCTCACCAAGTAACTATGGCTACACCTTC
18 TRBJ1-5 TRBV21-1 . . CASSKFCEQGKGNQPQHF TGTGCCAGCAGCAAATTTTGTGAACAGGGAAAAGGCAATCAGCCCCAGCATTTT
15 TRBJ2-7 TRBV6-2/TRBV6-3 TRBD1 . CASSSLGTGVDEQYF TGTGCCAGCAGTTCCCTCGGGACAGGGGTAGACGAGCAGTACTTC
16 TRBJ2-1 TRBV7-2 TRBD2 . CASSLAVREGRYEQFF TGTGCCAGCAGCTTAGCGGTGCGGGAGGGCCGATATGAGCAGTTCTTC
17 TRBJ2-6 TRBV6-1 TRBD1 once CASSDRDRSSGANVLTF TGTGCCAGCAGTGATAGGGACAGATCTTCTGGGGCCAACGTCCTGACTTTC
16 TRBJ2-7 TRBV11-3 TRBD2 . CASSLERGGGTYEQYF TGTGCCAGCAGCTTAGAACGGGGGGGAGGGACCTACGAGCAGTACTTC
13 TRBJ2-1 TRBV27 TRBD1 . CASTGTGVHEQFF TGTGCCAGCACCGGGACAGGGGTTCATGAGCAGTTCTTC
14 TRBJ1-3 TRBV5-1 TRBD1 once CASSEQGPGNTIYF TGCGCCAGCAGTGAACAGGGGCCTGGAAACACCATATATTTT
15 TRBJ1-1 TRBV11-3 . . CASSFLIGANTEAFF TGTGCCAGCAGCTTCCTAATAGGGGCGAACACTGAAGCTTTCTTT
15 TRBJ1-2 TRBV5-1 . once CASSPEITANYGYTF TGCGCCAGCAGCCCGGAAATAACAGCTAACTATGGCTACACCTTC
12 TRBJ2-7 TRBV19 . . CASRGGKNEQYF TGTGCCAGTCGTGGAGGGAAGAACGAGCAGTACTTC
15 TRBJ1-4 TRBV19 TRBD1 . CASSTQGAWVEKLFF TGTGCCAGTAGTACCCAGGGGGCGTGGGTCGAAAAACTGTTTTTT
15 TRBJ2-5 TRBV30 . once CAWSVRRVNQETQYF TGTGCCTGGAGTGTACGTCGGGTCAACCAAGAGACCCAGTACTTC
14 TRBJ2-2 TRBV6-2/TRBV6-3 . . CASSRTVNTGELFF TGTGCCAGCAGTAGGACAGTGAACACCGGGGAGCTGTTTTTT
12 TRBJ2-7 TRBV11-2 . . CASSDTTYEQYF TGTGCCAGCTCGGACACTACCTACGAGCAGTACTTC
14 TRBJ2-7 TRBV5-1 . . CASGSDGAGYEQYF TGCGCCAGCGGCTCCGATGGGGCCGGCTACGAGCAGTACTTC
15 TRBJ1-1 TRBV27 . . CASSLSGGPGTEAFF TGTGCCAGCAGTTTATCTGGAGGCCCGGGCACTGAAGCTTTCTTT
11 TRBJ1-1 TRBV30 . once CAWTQGLSAFF TGTGCCTGGACGCAGGGATTGTCTGCTTTCTTT
15 TRBJ1-5 TRBV3-1/TRBV3-2 TRBD1 . CASSQDDRDNQPQHF TGTGCCAGCAGCCAAGATGACAGGGACAATCAGCCCCAGCATTTT
15 TRBJ2-1 TRBV9 TRBD2 . CASSVREGTGNEQFF TGTGCCAGCAGCGTCCGGGAGGGGACGGGCAATGAGCAGTTCTTC
16 TRBJ2-2 TRBV24-1 TRBD2 . CATGLAGDRLPGELFF TGTGCCACGGGACTAGCGGGAGACCGATTACCCGGGGAGCTGTTTTTT
12 TRBJ2-7 TRBV29-1 . few CSVRRGQYEQYF TGCAGCGTTCGGAGGGGGCAGTACGAGCAGTACTTC
19 TRBJ1-3 TRBV19 . . CASSIEGAGRGSSGNTIYF TGTGCCAGTAGTATAGAGGGGGCAGGCAGGGGTTCCTCTGGAAACACCATATATTTT
17 TRBJ2-1 TRBV3-1/TRBV3-2 TRBD2 . CASSQDGPGGSYNEQFF TGTGCCAGCAGCCAAGATGGGCCGGGGGGCTCCTACAATGAGCAGTTCTTC
11 TRBJ2-7 TRBV7-2 . once CASTSYYEQYF TGTGCCAGCACCTCTTACTACGAGCAGTACTTC
15 TRBJ1-5 TRBV3-1/TRBV3-2 . . CASSQNTGPNQPQHF TGTGCCAGCAGCCAAAATACAGGGCCCAATCAGCCCCAGCATTTT
16 TRBJ1-6 TRBV7-9 . few CASSSEGTPYNSPLHF TGTGCCAGCAGCTCAGAGGGAACTCCCTATAATTCACCCCTCCACTTT
13 TRBJ1-5 TRBV5-3 . once CARSFGGNQPQHF TGTGCCAGAAGCTTCGGGGGGAATCAGCCCCAGCATTTT
14 TRBJ1-1 TRBV29-1 . . CSVGQGQPNTEAFF TGCAGCGTTGGTCAGGGGCAGCCGAACACTGAAGCTTTCTTT
14 TRBJ2-1 TRBV27 TRBD2 . CASSLAGSYNEQFF TGTGCCAGCAGTCTAGCGGGATCCTACAATGAGCAGTTCTTC
14 TRBJ1-1 TRBV3-1/TRBV3-2 TRBD1 . CASSPRQGETEAFF TGTGCCAGCAGCCCTCGACAGGGGGAGACCGAAGCTTTCTTT
14 TRBJ2-5 TRBV2 TRBD1 . CASSGQGAGETQYF TGTGCCAGCAGTGGACAGGGGGCCGGCGAGACCCAGTACTTC
13 TRBJ2-1 TRBV11-1 . . CASSPPGSNEQFF TGTGCCAGCAGCCCCCCGGGGAGCAATGAGCAGTTCTTC